The next 20 T cell receptor beta chains were all read from a single sample in a study of blood T cell repertoires in COVID-19 (TCRdb year 2020). Libraries came from the immunoSEQ multiplex PCR assay. Not all clones reach the TCRdb copy of this immuneACCESS table, which keeps in-frame sequences only. Checked studies attribute under half of the gap to unresolved V genes and leave the rest unexplained. This sample holds some 80,000 clones; around 76% were observed only once. The ten largest clones take up less than 20% of the sample. The sample comprised peripheral blood. The origin of the receptors is a woman older than 75 with active or convalescent COVID-19.

The genes are TRBV5-5 and TRBJ2-1; 8 bases fit TRBD1. The ends lost 1 base at V and 8 bases at J; junction bases unmatched: 8. CDR1 is SGHKS and CDR2 is YYEKEE in the germline V gene (reference sequence). This CDR3 comprises 15 residues. This CDR3 reads CASSLTAGGIYEQFF. CDR3 DNA: TGTGCCAGCAGCTTGACGGCAGGGGGCATCTATGAGCAGTTCTTC.

J is TRBJ2-3 and V is TRBV6-2 or TRBV6-3; a possible D gene is TRBD2 (5 bases). The CDR3 covers 21 residues. Germline lookup yields CDR1 MNHEY and CDR2 SVGEGT. V was pared by 5 bases and J by 0 bases, with 30 bases between. CDR3 amino acids: CASSHIPRYSASHSSTDTQYF. In DNA, the CDR3 is TGTGCCAGCAGTCATATCCCCAGGTATAGCGCCTCGCATTCTAGCACAGATACGCAGTATTTT.

This chain uses TRBV5-5 with TRBJ2-2; no reliable D call. V lost 3 bases and J lost 4, with 4 bases in between. Germline V gene sequence: CDR1 SGHKS, CDR2 YYEKEE (reference sequence). The CDR3 loop spans 12 amino acids. CDR3 sequence (DNA): TGTGCCAGCAGCTCTGTCACCGGGGAGCTGTTTTTT. This codes for CASSSVTGELFF.

The chain has TRBV9 and TRBJ1-6; tentatively, D is TRBD1 (6 bases). The CDR3 runs 15 residues. V lost 2 bases and J lost 5, with 11 bases in between. Germline V gives CDR1 SGDLS, CDR2 YYNGEE. The DNA for the CDR3 is TGTGCCAGCAGCGTCCGGCCAGGGGATAATTCACCCCTCCACTTT. Protein sequence: CASSVRPGDNSPLHF. The full variable domain, in which reference TRBV9 and TRBJ1-6 provide the parts outside the CDR3, is DSGVTQTPKHLITATGQRVTLRCSPRSGDLSVYWYQQSLDQGLQFLIQYYNGEERAKGNILERFSAQQFPDLHSELNLSSLELGDSALYFCASSVRPGDNSPLHFGNGTRLTVT.

The chain has TRBV30 and TRBJ2-2; no reliable D call. The CDR3 covers 14 residues. CDR1 and CDR2 from the germline V gene are GTSNPN and SVGIG (reference sequence). V lost 1 base to trimming and J lost 1 base, with 7 bases between them. The CDR3 here is CAWSAGLNTGELFF. The DNA for the CDR3 is TGTGCCTGGAGTGCAGGATTGAACACCGGGGAGCTGTTTTTT.

The rearrangement links TRBV6-5 to TRBJ2-7, with a weak D call TRBD1 (5 bases). The germline V gene has CDR1 MNHEY and CDR2 SVGAGI. The CDR3 is 15 residues long. The ends were cut back, 4 bases at V and 2 bases at J, with 15 bases in the middle. CDR3 sequence reads: CASSFSRAPPYEQYF. The CDR3 DNA reads TGTGCCAGCAGTTTCTCCAGGGCCCCCCCCTACGAGCAGTACTTC.

The chain uses TRBV6-2 or TRBV6-3 and TRBJ1-5; 9 bases map to TRBD1. Per germline, CDR1 MNHEY and CDR2 SVGEGT. This CDR3 contains 17 residues. The ends lost 5 bases at V and 0 bases at J; junction bases unmatched: 8. The CDR3 nucleotides are TGTGCCAGCAGTCCGGATGGACAGGGGTATAGCAATCAGCCCCAGCATTTT. This codes for CASSPDGQGYSNQPQHF.

The rearrangement links TRBV19 to TRBJ1-1, with D tentatively TRBD1 (5 bases). V gave up 3 bases and J gave up 4 bases, with 12 bases separating them. The CDR3 loop spans 14 amino acids. The germline gives CDR1 LNHDA, CDR2 SQIVND (reference sequence). CDR3: CASSMGGGTTEAFF. The CDR3 region has the DNA TGTGCCAGTAGTATGGGGGGAGGGACCACTGAAGCTTTCTTT. Full variable domain (outside the CDR3, taken from reference TRBV19 and TRBJ1-1): DGGITQSPKYLFRKEGQNVTLSCEQNLNHDAMYWYRQDPGQGLRLIYYSQIVNDFQKGDIAEGYSVSREKKESFPLTVTSAQKNPTAFYLCASSMGGGTTEAFFGQGTRLTVV.

This clone has ten or more counts. The chain carries TRBV5-8 and TRBJ2-5; 8 nucleotides agree with TRBD1. CDR1 is SGHTS and CDR2 is YDEGEE in the germline V gene. After removal of 4 bases from V and 5 bases from J, the junction contained 10 bases not matched to a gene. The CDR3 is 15 residues long. In DNA form, the CDR3 reads TGTGCCAGCAGCCCCGGACAGGGAACCCAGGAGACCCAGTACTTC. Protein product: CASSPGQGTQETQYF. The whole variable domain, filled in from reference TRBV5-8 and TRBJ2-5, reads EAGVTQSPTHLIKTRGQQATLRCSPISGHTSVYWYQQALGLGLQFLLWYDEGEERNRGNFPPRFSGRQFPNYSSELNVNALELEDSALYLCASSPGQGTQETQYFGPGTRLLVL.

CDR3 nucleotide sequence: TGTGCCAGCAGTTTTCAGGGACAGGCGTCTGAAGCTTTCTTT. Amino acids: CASSFQGQASEAFF. V gene TRBV6-5 combines with J gene TRBJ1-1, with 8 bases fitting TRBD1. The length of the CDR3 is 14 residues. Germline V gene data show CDR1 as MNHEY and CDR2 as SVGAGI. Unmatched junction bases numbered 7, after V lost 4 bases and J lost 6 bases.

The rearrangement links TRBV13 to TRBJ2-6; perhaps TRBD1 as D (6 bases). CDR3 length equals 16 residues. From germline, CDR1 is PRHDT and CDR2 FYEKMQ (reference sequence). Trimming left V 1 base short and J 0 bases short, with 7 bases between. The CDR3 DNA sequence: TGTGCCAGCAGCTTAGAGACAGGCTCTGGGGCCAACGTCCTGACTTTC. Translating it yields CASSLETGSGANVLTF.

The J gene is TRBJ1-6, the V gene TRBV3-1 (or the pseudogene TRBV3-2), with 7 bases identical to TRBD1. J lost 9 bases, V lost 2 bases, and 7 bases had no gene match. CDR3 size: 15 residues. Looked up from germline, CDR1 is LGHDT and CDR2 is YNNKEL (reference sequence). The CDR3 spells CASSQTGDLSSPLHF. CDR3 nucleotide sequence: TGTGCCAGCAGCCAAACAGGGGATCTCAGTTCACCCCTCCACTTT.

For the CDR3, the DNA is TGTGCCAGTATCGGGAGGGGAATCGACAGTAACTATGGCTACACCTTC. Its protein product is CASIGRGIDSNYGYTF. The gene calls are TRBV19 and TRBJ1-2; D may be TRBD1 (5 bases). V dropped 7 bases and J dropped 1 base, with 19 bases sitting between them. Germline loops: CDR1 LNHDA, CDR2 SQIVND (reference sequence). The CDR3 contains 16 residues. The full variable domain, completed using reference TRBV19 and TRBJ1-2, is DGGITQSPKYLFRKEGQNVTLSCEQNLNHDAMYWYRQDPGQGLRLIYYSQIVNDFQKGDIAEGYSVSREKKESFPLTVTSAQKNPTAFYLCASIGRGIDSNYGYTFGSGTRLTVV.

DNA for the CDR3: TGTGCCTGGAGTCCCCTAGCGAGGAACACCGGGGAGCTGTTTTTT. Amino acids: CAWSPLARNTGELFF. J is TRBJ2-2 and V is TRBV30; D possibly corresponds to TRBD2 (6 bases). The V end lost 2 bases, the J end lost 1 base, and 11 bases lay between the germline ends. Per the germline V gene, CDR1 is GTSNPN and CDR2 is SVGIG (reference sequence). This CDR3 has 15 residues.

The V and J genes are TRBV19 and TRBJ1-1; D may be TRBD1 (5 bases). The CDR3 has 13 amino acids. The V and J ends lost 3 bases and 9 bases respectively, with 14 bases between them. Germline V gives CDR1 LNHDA, CDR2 SQIVND (reference sequence). CDR3 sequence reads: CASSIEVRQKAFF. CDR3 sequence (DNA): TGTGCCAGTAGTATTGAGGTGCGACAGAAAGCTTTCTTT.

This clone was seen just once. The CDR3 DNA reads TGTGCCAGCAGAGCCATGGACGGAGGACAAGAGACCCAGTACTTC. Translated: CASRAMDGGQETQYF. This chain connects TRBV6-5 to TRBJ2-5, with D maybe TRBD2 (5 bases). V was clipped by 6 bases and J by 2 bases, with 16 bases between them. The CDR3 sequence is 15 residues long. Germline lookup yields CDR1 MNHEY and CDR2 SVGAGI.

Regarding this clone: This CDR3 is also generated by other DNA sequences in the sample. The chain uses TRBV12-3 or TRBV12-4 and TRBJ2-2; no definite D call. CDR3 length: 12 amino acids. Trimming took 8 bases from V and 1 from J, leaving 5 bases between them. The CDR3 region is CASGQNTGELFF. Written as DNA, the CDR3 is TGTGCCAGCGGGCAGAACACCGGGGAGCTGTTTTTT.

V usage is TRBV30 and J usage is TRBJ2-4; D not certain. Between the trimmed V and J ends, which lost 7 bases and 0 bases, there was a span of 10 bases. The CDR3 runs to 13 residues. Germline V gives CDR1 GTSNPN, CDR2 SVGIG (reference sequence). DNA for the CDR3: TGTGCCTACACGGAGCTAGCCAAAAACATTCAGTACTTC. Protein product: CAYTELAKNIQYF. The variable domain in full, with the rest retrieved from reference TRBV30 and TRBJ2-4, is SQTIHQWPATLVQPVGSPLSLECTVEGTSNPNLYWYRQAAGRGLQLLFYSVGIGQISSEVPQNLSASRPQDRQFILSSKKLLLSDSGFYLCAYTELAKNIQYFGAGTRLSVL.

This clone was recorded a few times. The V gene is TRBV6-1, the J gene TRBJ1-4; perhaps TRBD1 as D (5 bases). CDR3 size: 15 residues. CDR1 is MNHNS, CDR2 SASEGT, per germline. Trimming took 0 bases from V and 4 from J, leaving 9 bases between them. CDR3 sequence: CASSEAQGNNEKLFF. CDR3 bases: TGTGCCAGCAGTGAAGCGCAGGGAAATAATGAAAAACTGTTTTTT.

The chain has TRBV7-9 and TRBJ2-7; TRBD1 agrees at 7 bases. Looked up from germline, CDR1 is SEHNR and CDR2 is FQNEAQ (reference sequence). V shed 2 bases and J 1 base; nucleotides not matched to a gene: 2. This CDR3 is built from 14 residues. The CDR3 region is CASSLRDSSYEQYF. DNA for the CDR3: TGTGCCAGCAGCTTAAGGGACAGTTCCTACGAGCAGTACTTC.